The entry below gives a single TCR beta chain sequence along with its context. These data belong to a study of blood T cell repertoires in COVID-19. Authors' analysis steps: Nucleated cell number was recorded as an estimate derived from reference gene primer amplification. Using immunoSEQ multiplex PCR, the repertoire was profiled, and TCRdb retains in-frame clones only, with some absent. For V, J and clone size, that table is used; D and trimming come from the DNA. Among 260,000 or so clones listed, less than 85% were seen once. The CDR3 runs 14 residues. The V gene lost 2 bases and the J gene lost 6 bases, with 14 bases spanning the gap. CDR1 and CDR2 (germline): SGHKS, YYEKEE (reference sequence). Recruitment covered fewer than 25 US areas and drew participants whose ages spanned roughly 18 to 100 years.

The V and J genes are TRBV5-5 and TRBJ2-5; D unclear. This sequence was found in a woman aged 45-65 years who had recovered from COVID-19. Input material: PBMCs or T cells enriched from blood (not recorded which). CDR3 coding DNA: TGTGCCAGCAGCTTAAGTCCGGGTGGTAAGACCCAGTACTTC. Translation gives CASSLSPGGKTQYF.